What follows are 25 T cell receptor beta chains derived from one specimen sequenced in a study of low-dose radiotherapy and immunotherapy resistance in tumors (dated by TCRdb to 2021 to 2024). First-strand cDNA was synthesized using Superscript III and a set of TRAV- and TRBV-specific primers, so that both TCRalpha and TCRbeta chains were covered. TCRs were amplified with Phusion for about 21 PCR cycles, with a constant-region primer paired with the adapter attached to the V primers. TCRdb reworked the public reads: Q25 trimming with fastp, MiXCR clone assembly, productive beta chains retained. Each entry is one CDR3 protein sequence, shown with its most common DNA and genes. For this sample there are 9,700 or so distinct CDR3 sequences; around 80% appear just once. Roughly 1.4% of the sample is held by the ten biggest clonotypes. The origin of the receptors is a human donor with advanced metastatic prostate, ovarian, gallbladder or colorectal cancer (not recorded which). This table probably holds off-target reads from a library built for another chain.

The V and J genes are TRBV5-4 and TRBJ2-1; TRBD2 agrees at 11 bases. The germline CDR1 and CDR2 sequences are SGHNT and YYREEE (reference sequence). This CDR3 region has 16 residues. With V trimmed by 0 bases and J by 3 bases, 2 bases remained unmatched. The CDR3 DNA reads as TGTGCCAGCAGCTTGGCCGGGACTAGCGGCTACAATGAGCAGTTCTTC. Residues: CASSLAGTSGYNEQFF.

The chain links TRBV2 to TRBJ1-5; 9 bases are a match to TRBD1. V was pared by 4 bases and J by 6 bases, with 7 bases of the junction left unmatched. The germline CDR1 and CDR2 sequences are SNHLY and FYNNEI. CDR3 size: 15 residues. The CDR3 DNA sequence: TGTGCCAGCAGTGGGGGACAGGGAATTTCTCAGCCCCAGCATTTT. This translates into CASSGGQGISQPQHF.

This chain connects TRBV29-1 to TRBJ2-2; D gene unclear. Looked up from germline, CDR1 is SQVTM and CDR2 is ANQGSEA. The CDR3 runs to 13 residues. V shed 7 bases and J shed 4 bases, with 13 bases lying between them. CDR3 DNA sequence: TGCAGCGGGAGACGAGGTGGCACCGGGGAGCTGTTTTTT. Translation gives CSGRRGGTGELFF.

CDR3 nucleotide sequence: TGCAGTGCTACCCCAGTACGAGTTTCTGGGGCCAACGTCCTGACTTTC. Protein: CSATPVRVSGANVLTF. The chain recombines TRBV20-1 with TRBJ2-6; no firm D call. The CDR3 contains 16 residues. Germline CDR1 is DFQATT and CDR2 is SNEGSKA (reference sequence). V shed 4 bases and J shed 1 base, with 14 bases lying between them.

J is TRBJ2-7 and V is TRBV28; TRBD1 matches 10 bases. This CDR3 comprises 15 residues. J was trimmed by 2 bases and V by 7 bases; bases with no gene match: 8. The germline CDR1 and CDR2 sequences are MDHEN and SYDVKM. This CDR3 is CASTRSGTGAYEQYF. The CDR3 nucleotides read TGTGCCAGCACCAGGTCTGGGACAGGGGCCTACGAGCAGTACTTC.

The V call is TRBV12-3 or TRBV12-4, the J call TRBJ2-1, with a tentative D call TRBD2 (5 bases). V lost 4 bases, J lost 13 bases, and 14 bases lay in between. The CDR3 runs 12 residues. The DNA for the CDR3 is TGTGCCAGCAGTTCCCTGGTGGGAGCACAGTTCTTC. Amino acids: CASSSLVGAQFF.

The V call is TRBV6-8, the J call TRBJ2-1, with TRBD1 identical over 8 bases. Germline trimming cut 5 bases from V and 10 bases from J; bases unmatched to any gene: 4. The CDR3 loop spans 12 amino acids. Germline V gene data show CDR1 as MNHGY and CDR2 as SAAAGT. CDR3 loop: CASSRGQAEQFF. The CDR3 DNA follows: TGTGCCAGCAGTAGGGGACAGGCGGAGCAGTTCTTC.

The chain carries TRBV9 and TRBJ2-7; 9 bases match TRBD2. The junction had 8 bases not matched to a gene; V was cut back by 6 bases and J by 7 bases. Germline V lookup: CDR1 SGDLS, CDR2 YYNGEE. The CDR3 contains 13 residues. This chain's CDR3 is CASTFSGSGEQYF. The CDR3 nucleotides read TGTGCCAGCACTTTTAGCGGGAGTGGTGAGCAGTACTTC.

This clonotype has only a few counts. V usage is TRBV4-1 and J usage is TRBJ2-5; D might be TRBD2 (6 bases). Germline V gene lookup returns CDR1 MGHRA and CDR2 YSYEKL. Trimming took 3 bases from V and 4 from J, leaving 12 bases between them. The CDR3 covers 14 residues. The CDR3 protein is CASSQPGLTETQYF. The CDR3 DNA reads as TGCGCCAGCAGCCAGCCGGGACTTACAGAGACCCAGTACTTC.

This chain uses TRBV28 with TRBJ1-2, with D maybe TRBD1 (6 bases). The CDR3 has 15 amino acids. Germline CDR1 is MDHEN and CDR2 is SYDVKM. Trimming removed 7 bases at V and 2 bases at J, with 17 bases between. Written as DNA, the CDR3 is TGTGCCAGCACCCTGGGGGCAGGGAACAACTATGGCTACACCTTC. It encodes CASTLGAGNNYGYTF.

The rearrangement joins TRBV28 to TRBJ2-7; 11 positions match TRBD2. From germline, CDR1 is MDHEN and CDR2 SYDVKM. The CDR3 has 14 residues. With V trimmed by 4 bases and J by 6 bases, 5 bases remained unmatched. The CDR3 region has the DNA TGTGCCAGCAGTTCGACTAGCGGGAAACTCGAGCAGTACTTC. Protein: CASSSTSGKLEQYF.

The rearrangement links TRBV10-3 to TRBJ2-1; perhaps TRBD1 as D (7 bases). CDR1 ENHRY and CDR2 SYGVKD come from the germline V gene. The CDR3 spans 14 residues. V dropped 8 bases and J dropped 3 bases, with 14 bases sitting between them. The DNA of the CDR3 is TGTGCCATCCGCGGGACAGAGTGCTACAATGAGCAGTTCTTC. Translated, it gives CAIRGTECYNEQFF.

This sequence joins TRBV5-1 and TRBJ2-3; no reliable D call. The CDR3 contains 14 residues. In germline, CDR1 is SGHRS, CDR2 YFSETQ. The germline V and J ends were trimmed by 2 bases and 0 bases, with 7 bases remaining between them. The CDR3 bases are TGCGCCAGCAGCTTCCCGGATAGCACAGATACGCAGTATTTT. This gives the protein CASSFPDSTDTQYF. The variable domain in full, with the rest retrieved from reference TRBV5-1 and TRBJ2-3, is KAGVTQTPRYLIKTRGQQVTLSCSPISGHRSVSWYQQTPGQGLQFLFEYFSETQRNKGNFPGRFSGRQFSNSRSEMNVSTLELGDSALYLCASSFPDSTDTQYFGPGTRLTVL.

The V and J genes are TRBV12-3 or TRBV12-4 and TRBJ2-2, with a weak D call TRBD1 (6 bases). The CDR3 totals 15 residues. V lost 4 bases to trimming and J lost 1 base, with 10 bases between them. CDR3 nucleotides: TGTGCCAGCAGTTACCAACAGGGGAACACCGGGGAGCTGTTTTTT. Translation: CASSYQQGNTGELFF.

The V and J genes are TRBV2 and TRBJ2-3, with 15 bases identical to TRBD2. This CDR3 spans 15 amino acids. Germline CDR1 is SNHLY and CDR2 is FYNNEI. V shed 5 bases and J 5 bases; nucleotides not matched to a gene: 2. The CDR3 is CASSPGLAGGDTQYF. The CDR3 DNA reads TGTGCCAGCAGTCCGGGACTAGCGGGAGGAGATACGCAGTATTTT. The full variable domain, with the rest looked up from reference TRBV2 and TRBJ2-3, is EPEVTQTPSHQVTQMGQEVILRCVPISNHLYFYWYRQILGQKVEFLVSFYNNEISEKSEIFDDQFSVERPDGSNFTLKIRSTKLEDSAMYFCASSPGLAGGDTQYFGPGTRLTVL.

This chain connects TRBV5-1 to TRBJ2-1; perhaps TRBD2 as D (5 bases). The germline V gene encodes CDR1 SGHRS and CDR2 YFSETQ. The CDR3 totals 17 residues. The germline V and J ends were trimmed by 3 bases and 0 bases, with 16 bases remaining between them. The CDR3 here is CASSSNSLGSSYNEQFF. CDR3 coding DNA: TGCGCCAGCAGCTCCAATTCTTTGGGGAGCTCCTACAATGAGCAGTTCTTC.

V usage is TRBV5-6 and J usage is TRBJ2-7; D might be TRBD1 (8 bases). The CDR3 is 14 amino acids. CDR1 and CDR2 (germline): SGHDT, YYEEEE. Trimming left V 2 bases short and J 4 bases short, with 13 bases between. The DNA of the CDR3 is TGTGCCAGCAGCTTAACAGGGGGGGAATACGAGCAGTACTTC. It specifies CASSLTGGEYEQYF.

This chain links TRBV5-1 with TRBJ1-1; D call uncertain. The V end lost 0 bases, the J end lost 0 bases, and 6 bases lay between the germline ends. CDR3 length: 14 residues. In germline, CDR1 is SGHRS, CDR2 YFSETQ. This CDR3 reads CASSLDSLNTEAFF. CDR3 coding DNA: TGCGCCAGCAGCTTGGATTCTTTGAACACTGAAGCTTTCTTT.

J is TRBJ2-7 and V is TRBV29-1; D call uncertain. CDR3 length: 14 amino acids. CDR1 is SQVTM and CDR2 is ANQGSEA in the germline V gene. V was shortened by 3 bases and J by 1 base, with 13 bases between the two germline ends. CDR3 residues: CSVDGPAGSYEQYF. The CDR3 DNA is TGCAGCGTTGATGGTCCAGCCGGATCCTACGAGCAGTACTTC.

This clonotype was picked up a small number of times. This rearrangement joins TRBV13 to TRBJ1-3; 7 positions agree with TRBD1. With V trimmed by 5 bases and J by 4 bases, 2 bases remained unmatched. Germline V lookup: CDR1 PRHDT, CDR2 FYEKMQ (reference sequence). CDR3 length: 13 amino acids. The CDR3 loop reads CASSPGGGNTIYF. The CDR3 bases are TGTGCCAGCAGCCCAGGGGGAGGAAACACCATATATTTT.

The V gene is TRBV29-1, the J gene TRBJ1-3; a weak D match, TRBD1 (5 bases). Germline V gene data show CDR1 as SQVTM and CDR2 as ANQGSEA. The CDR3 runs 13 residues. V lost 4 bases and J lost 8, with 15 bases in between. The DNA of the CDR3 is TGCAGCGTTGCCCAGGGCATGTTGGACACCATATATTTT. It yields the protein CSVAQGMLDTIYF.

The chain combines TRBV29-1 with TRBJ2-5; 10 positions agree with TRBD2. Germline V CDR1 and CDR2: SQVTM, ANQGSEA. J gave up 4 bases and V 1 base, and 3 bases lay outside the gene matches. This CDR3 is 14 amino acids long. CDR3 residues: CSVEGSGRRETQYF. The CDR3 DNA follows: TGCAGCGTTGAAGGTAGCGGGAGGAGAGAGACCCAGTACTTC.

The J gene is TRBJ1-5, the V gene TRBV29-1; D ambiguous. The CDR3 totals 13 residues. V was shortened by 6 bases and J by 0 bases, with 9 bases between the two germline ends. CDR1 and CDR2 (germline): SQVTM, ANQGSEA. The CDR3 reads CSVCENSNQPQHF. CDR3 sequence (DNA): TGCAGCGTATGTGAAAATAGCAATCAGCCCCAGCATTTT.

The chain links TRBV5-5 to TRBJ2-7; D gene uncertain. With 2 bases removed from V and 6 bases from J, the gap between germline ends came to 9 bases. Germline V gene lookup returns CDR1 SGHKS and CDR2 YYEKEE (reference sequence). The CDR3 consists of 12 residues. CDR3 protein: CASSFWGAEQYF. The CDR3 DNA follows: TGTGCCAGCAGCTTTTGGGGTGCCGAGCAGTACTTC.

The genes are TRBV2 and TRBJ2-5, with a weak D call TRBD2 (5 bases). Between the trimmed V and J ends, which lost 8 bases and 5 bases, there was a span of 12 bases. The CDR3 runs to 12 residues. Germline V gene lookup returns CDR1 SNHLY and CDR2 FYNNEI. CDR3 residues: CASLGGRETQYF. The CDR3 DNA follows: TGTGCCAGCCTCGGAGGCCGGGAGACCCAGTACTTC.